Listed below are T cell receptor beta chains from one sample, sequenced in a study of beta chain features in type 1 diabetes. TCRdb keeps only in-frame clones here, not all; method: immunoSEQ multiplex PCR. The profile shows fewer than 900,000 clones, roughly 17% of them singletons. The sequencing input was naive CD4+ T cells from blood. These receptors were taken from a woman aged 18-35 years in good health. Both conserved end residues are part of each CDR3. A D gene is named only where the DNA matches it firmly. The size field is filled for only some rows; it gives once, few, many or a size class.

>NA|TRBV10-3|TRBJ2-7|TRBD1
CAISAPGQGNYEQYF
TGTGCCATCAGTGCCCCGGGACAGGGGAACTACGAGCAGTACTTC
>few|TRBV7-9|TRBJ2-7|TRBD1
CASSLTRQGGEQYF
TGTGCCAGCAGCCTGACCCGACAGGGGGGGGAGCAGTACTTC
>NA|TRBV10-3|TRBJ2-2|NA
CAISGAPGANTGELFF
TGTGCCATCAGTGGGGCCCCAGGGGCGAACACCGGGGAGCTGTTTTTT
>few|TRBV19|TRBJ2-3|NA
CASSALGQKRADTQYF
TGTGCCAGTAGTGCCTTGGGGCAAAAGAGGGCAGATACGCAGTATTTT
>few|TRBV5-1|TRBJ1-2|TRBD1
CASSLVRGQFNYGYTF
TGCGCCAGCAGCTTGGTCCGGGGACAGTTTAACTATGGCTACACCTTC
>few|TRBV18|TRBJ2-1|TRBD2
CASSPPTSATYNEQFF
TGTGCCAGCTCACCACCGACTAGCGCAACCTACAATGAGCAGTTCTTC
>few|TRBV15|TRBJ1-3|TRBD1
CATSRDRDSGNTIYF
TGTGCCACCAGCAGGGACCGGGACAGCGGAAACACCATATATTTT
>NA|TRBV6-6|TRBJ2-7|NA
CASSPPGYEQYF
TGTGCCAGCAGCCCCCCAGGCTACGAGCAGTACTTC
>NA|TRBV28|TRBJ2-3|NA
CASSPSLQLEADTQYF
TGTGCCAGCAGTCCCTCTTTGCAGCTCGAAGCCGATACGCAGTATTTT
>NA|TRBV4-2|TRBJ2-4|NA
CASSQATSPGYIQYF
TGTGCCAGCAGCCAAGCAACATCTCCGGGGTACATTCAGTACTTC
>NA|TRBV7-9|TRBJ2-1|NA
CASSLDLWGGQFF
TGTGCCAGCAGCTTAGATTTGTGGGGAGGGCAGTTCTTC
>few|TRBV5-1|TRBJ2-2|TRBD2
CASSRGLAGENTGELFF
TGCGCCAGCAGCCGGGGACTAGCGGGAGAGAACACCGGGGAGCTGTTTTTT
>NA|TRBV9|TRBJ2-2|NA
CASSATGTTGELFF
TGTGCCAGCAGCGCCACCGGGACAACCGGGGAGCTGTTTTTT
>few|TRBV5-4|TRBJ2-1|TRBD1
CASSTGQWANNEQFF
TGTGCCAGCAGCACGGGACAGTGGGCCAACAATGAGCAGTTCTTC
>few|TRBV7-3|TRBJ2-1|NA
CASSLSLYNEQFF
TGTGCCAGCAGCTTATCCCTTTACAATGAGCAGTTCTTC
>NA|TRBV15|TRBJ2-7|NA
CATSRGPTDLPYF
TGTGCCACCAGCAGAGGGCCCACGGACTTACCGTACTTC
>NA|TRBV10-3|TRBJ2-2|NA
CAISAIGTNTGELFF
TGTGCCATCAGTGCCATCGGGACCAACACCGGGGAGCTGTTTTTT
>NA|TRBV27|TRBJ2-1|NA
CASSFARLNNEQFF
TGTGCCAGCAGTTTTGCCAGGTTGAACAATGAGCAGTTCTTC
>few|TRBV6-6|TRBJ1-2|NA
CASSYSNGRETF
TGTGCCAGCAGTTACTCCAATGGCAGGGAAACCTTC
>NA|TRBV5-4|TRBJ2-5|TRBD1
CASTLTGSFEETQYF
TGTGCCAGCACACTGACAGGGTCCTTTGAAGAGACCCAGTACTTC
>few|TRBV13|TRBJ2-7|TRBD2
CASSFVLAGTYEQYF
TGTGCCAGCAGCTTTGTTCTAGCGGGTACCTACGAGCAGTACTTC
>NA|TRBV7-9|TRBJ1-2|NA
CASREPESLGSYGYTF
TGTGCCAGCAGAGAACCTGAATCGTTAGGGAGCTATGGCTACACCTTC